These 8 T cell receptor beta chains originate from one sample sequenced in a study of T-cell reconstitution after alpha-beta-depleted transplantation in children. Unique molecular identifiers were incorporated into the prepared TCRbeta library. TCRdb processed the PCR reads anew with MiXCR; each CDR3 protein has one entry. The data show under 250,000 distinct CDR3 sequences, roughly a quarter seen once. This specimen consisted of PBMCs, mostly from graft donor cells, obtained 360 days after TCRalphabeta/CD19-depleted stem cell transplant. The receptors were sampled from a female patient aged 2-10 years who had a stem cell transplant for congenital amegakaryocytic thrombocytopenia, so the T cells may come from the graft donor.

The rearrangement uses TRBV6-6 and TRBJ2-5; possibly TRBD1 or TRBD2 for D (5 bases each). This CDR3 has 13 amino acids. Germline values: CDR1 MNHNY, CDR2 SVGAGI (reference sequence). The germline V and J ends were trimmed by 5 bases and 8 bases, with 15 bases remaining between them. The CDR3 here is CASSGTPRSTQYF. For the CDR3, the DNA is TGTGCCAGCAGTGGGACCCCCCGGAGTACCCAGTACTTC.

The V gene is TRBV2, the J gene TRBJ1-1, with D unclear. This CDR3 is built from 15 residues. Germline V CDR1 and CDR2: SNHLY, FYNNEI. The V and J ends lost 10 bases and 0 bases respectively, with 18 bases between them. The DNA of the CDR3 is TGTGCCACTTATAGGGCCCTAATACTGAACACTGAAGCTTTCTTT. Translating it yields CATYRALILNTEAFF.

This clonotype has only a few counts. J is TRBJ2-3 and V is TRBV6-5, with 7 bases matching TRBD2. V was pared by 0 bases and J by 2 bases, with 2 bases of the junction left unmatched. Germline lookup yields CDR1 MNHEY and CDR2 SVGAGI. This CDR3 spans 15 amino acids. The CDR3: CASSYSSGTTDTQYF. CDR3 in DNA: TGTGCCAGCAGTTACTCCAGCGGGACCACAGATACGCAGTATTTT.

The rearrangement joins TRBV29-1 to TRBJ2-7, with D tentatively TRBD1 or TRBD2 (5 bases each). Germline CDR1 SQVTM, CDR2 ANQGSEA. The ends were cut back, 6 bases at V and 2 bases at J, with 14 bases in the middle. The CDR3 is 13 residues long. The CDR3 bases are TGCAGCGTCTGGGACGGAACAACCTACGAGCAGTACTTC. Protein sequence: CSVWDGTTYEQYF.

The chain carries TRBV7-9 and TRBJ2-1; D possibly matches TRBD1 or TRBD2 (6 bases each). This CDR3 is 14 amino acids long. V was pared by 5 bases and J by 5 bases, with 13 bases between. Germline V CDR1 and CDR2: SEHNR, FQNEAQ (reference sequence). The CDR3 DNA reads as TGTGCCAGCAGCAAAGGGGGACTGGACAATGAGCAGTTCTTC. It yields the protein CASSKGGLDNEQFF. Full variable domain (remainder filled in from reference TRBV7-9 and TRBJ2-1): DTGVSQNPRHKITKRGQNVTFRCDPISEHNRLYWYRQTLGQGPEFLTYFQNEAQLEKSRLLSDRFSAERPKGSFSTLEIQRTEQGDSAMYLCASSKGGLDNEQFFGPGTRLTVL.

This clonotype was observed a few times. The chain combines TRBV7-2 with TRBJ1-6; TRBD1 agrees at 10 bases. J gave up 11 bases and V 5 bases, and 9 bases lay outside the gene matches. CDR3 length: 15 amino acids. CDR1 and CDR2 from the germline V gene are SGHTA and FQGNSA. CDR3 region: CASSPETGTGAPLHF. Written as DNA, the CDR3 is TGTGCCAGCAGCCCAGAGACCGGGACAGGGGCACCCCTCCACTTT.

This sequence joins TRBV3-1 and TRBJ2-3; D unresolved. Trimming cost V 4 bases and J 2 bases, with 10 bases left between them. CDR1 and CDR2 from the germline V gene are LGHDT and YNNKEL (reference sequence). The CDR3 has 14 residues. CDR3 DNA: TGTGCCAGCAGCCCAATAGGGTCCACAGATACGCAGTATTTT. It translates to CASSPIGSTDTQYF.

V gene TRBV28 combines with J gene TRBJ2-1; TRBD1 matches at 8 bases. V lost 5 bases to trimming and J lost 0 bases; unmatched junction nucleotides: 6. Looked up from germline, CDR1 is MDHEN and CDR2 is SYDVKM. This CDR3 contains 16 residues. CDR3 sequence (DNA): TGTGCCAGCAGTACCCGGGACAGGAGCTCCTACAATGAGCAGTTCTTC. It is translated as CASSTRDRSSYNEQFF.